This TCR beta chain was captured in a study of T cells in Graves' hyperthyroidism and ophthalmopathy. Overall study context: Before any treatment, at initial diagnosis, peripheral blood was collected.

RNA transcripts gave rise to amplified TCR beta CDR3 regions. Researchers ran a first-round RT-PCR on the TCR CDR3 using the HTBI primer set. TCRdb re-called the multiplex PCR reads through MiXCR, storing one row per CDR3 protein. The sample yields around 520,000 distinct CDR3 sequences, 24% seen once. Cells are PBMCs isolated from roughly 9.3 ml of fresh blood. In this sample, this clonotype turned up many times. Its antigen is unidentified. Germline assignment: CDR1 MNHEY and CDR2 SVGAGI. V was trimmed by 5 bases and J by 0 bases, leaving 26 bases between them. This CDR3 has 20 amino acids. Study-wide findings and caveats: The model identified upcoming ophthalmopathy a median approximately 6.4 months ahead of onset.

The source material was blood. The sequence was collected from a woman aged 25 to 45 with Graves' ophthalmopathy. The chain joins TRBV6-5 to TRBJ1-5; TRBD1 might be the D (6 bases). The CDR3 DNA follows: TGTGCCAGCAGTCCCCGGGGGGGGCCAAATCCGGTGTATAGCAATCAGCCCCAGCATTTT. Translating gives CASSPRGGPNPVYSNQPQHF.